These 4 T cell receptor beta chains were all obtained from the same sample, sequenced in a study of Ad26.COV2.S vaccination and SARS-CoV-2 variants. As for treatment: around 19 received Ad26.COV2.S at low or high dose, single or two shots; several received placebo; per-sample allocation not given. Samples analyzed were those drawn on day 63 after the first vaccine or placebo injection. Data came from immunoSEQ multiplex PCR; TCRdb stores just in-frame clones and leaves some out. The table shows around 300,000 clones, with 75% to 90% occurring only once. This material consisted of peripheral blood, taken in a trial of Ad26.COV2.S vaccine versus placebo. Receptors were obtained from a person between 18 and 60 years old who received the Ad26.COV2.S COVID-19 vaccine or a placebo.

V is TRBV6-2 or TRBV6-3 and J is TRBJ2-7, with 7 bases lining up with TRBD1. Germline V lookup: CDR1 MNHEY, CDR2 SVGEGT. The CDR3 has 12 amino acids. With V trimmed by 6 bases and J by 6 bases, 5 bases remained unmatched. The CDR3 nucleotides read TGTGCCAGCAGCGGACAGGAGTTCGAGCAGTACGTC. Translating it yields CASSGQEFEQYV.

V is TRBV6-6 and J is TRBJ1-2; 9 bases are a match to TRBD1. The CDR3 totals 11 residues. Germline loops: CDR1 MNHNY, CDR2 SVGAGI (reference sequence). Trimming cost V 6 bases and J 11 bases; bases outside gene matches: 4. Here the CDR3 DNA reads TGTGCCAGCAGCCTGACAGGGGGGTACACCTTC. Translated, it gives CASSLTGGYTF.

The chain is built from TRBV20-1 and TRBJ1-2, with D perhaps TRBD1 (5 bases). The CDR3 spans 13 residues. The V gene lost 3 bases and the J gene lost 4 bases, with 12 bases spanning the gap. From germline, CDR1 is DFQATT and CDR2 SNEGSKA (reference sequence). The CDR3 DNA follows: TGCAGTGCTAGTACGGGACGGGGCTATGGCTACACCTTC. Its translation is CSASTGRGYGYTF.

This chain connects TRBV28 to TRBJ1-2; 7 bases are shared with TRBD1. The germline CDR1 and CDR2 sequences are MDHEN and SYDVKM. The trim removed 6 bases at V and 1 base at J, leaving 8 bases unmatched. The CDR3 is made up of 15 amino acids. CDR3 bases: TGTGCCAGCAGCCGTAGACAGGGCTTTAACTATGGCTACACCTTC. The encoded protein is CASSRRQGFNYGYTF.